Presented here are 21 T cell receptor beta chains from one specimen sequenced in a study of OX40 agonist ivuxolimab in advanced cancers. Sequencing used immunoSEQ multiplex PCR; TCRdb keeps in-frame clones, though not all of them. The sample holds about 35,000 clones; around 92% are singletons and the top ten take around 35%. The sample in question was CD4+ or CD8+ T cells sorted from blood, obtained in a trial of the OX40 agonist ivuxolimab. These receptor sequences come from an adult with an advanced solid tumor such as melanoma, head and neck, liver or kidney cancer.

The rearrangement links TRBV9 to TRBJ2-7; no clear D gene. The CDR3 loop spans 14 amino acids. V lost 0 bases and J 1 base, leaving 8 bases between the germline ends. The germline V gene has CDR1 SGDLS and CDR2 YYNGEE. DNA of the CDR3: TGTGCCAGCAGCGTAGCAGCACCGTCCTACGAGCAGTACTTC. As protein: CASSVAAPSYEQYF.

The CDR3 bases are TGCGCCAGCAGCCAAGATAGAGCGGAGACCCAGTACTTC. This encodes CASSQDRAETQYF. The rearrangement joins TRBV4-3 to TRBJ2-5; no firm D call. In germline, CDR1 is LGHNA, CDR2 YSLEER. Trimming removed 0 bases at V and 5 bases at J, with 7 bases between. CDR3 length: 13 amino acids.

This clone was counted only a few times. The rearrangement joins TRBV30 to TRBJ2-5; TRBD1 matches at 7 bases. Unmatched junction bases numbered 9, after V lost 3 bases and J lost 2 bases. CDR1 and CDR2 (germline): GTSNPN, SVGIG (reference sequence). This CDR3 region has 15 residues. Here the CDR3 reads CAWSRDSLPQETQYF. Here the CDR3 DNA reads TGTGCCTGGAGCCGGGACAGCCTTCCTCAAGAGACCCAGTACTTC.

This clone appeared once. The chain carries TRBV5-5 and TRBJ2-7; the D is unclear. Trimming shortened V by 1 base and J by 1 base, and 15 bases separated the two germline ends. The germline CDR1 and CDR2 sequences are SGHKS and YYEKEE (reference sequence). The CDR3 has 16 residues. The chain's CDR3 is CASSLWAGDYSYEQYF. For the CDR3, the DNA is TGTGCCAGCAGCTTGTGGGCTGGGGATTATTCCTACGAGCAGTACTTC.

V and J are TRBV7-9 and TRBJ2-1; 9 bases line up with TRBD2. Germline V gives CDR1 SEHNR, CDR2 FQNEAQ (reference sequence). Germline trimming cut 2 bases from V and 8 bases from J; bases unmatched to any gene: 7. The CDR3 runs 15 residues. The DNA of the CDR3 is TGTGCCAGCAGCTTAATACTAGCGGGTGTGGATGAGCAGTTCTTC. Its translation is CASSLILAGVDEQFF.

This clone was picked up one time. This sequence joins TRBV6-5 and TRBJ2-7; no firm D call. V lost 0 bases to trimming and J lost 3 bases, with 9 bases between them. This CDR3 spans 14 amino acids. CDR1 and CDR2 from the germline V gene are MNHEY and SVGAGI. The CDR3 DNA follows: TGTGCCAGCAGTTACTCGATAGGGATCTACGAGCAGTACTTC. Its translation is CASSYSIGIYEQYF.

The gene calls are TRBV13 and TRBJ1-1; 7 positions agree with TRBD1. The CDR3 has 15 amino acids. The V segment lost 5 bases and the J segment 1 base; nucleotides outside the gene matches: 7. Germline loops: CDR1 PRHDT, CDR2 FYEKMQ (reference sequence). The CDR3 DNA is TGTGCCAGCAGCCCTAGGGGGCTGGGGAACACTGAAGCTTTCTTT. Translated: CASSPRGLGNTEAFF. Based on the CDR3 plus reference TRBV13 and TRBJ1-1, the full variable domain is AAGVIQSPRHLIKEKRETATLKCYPIPRHDTVYWYQQGPGQDPQFLISFYEKMQSDKGSIPDRFSAQQFSDYHSELNMSSLELGDSALYFCASSPRGLGNTEAFFGQGTRLTVV.

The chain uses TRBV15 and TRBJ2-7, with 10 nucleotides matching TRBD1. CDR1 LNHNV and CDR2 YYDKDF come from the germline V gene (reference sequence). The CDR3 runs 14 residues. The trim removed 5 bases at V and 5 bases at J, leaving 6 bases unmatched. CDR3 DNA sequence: TGTGCCACCAGCGTGGGACAGGGGATACACGAGCAGTACTTC. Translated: CATSVGQGIHEQYF. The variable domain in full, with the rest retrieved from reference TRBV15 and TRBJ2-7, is DAMVIQNPRYQVTQFGKPVTLSCSQTLNHNVMYWYQQKSSQAPKLLFHYYDKDFNNEADTPDNFQSRRPNTSFCFLDIRSPGLGDTAMYLCATSVGQGIHEQYFGPGTRLTVT.

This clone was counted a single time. CDR3 in DNA: TGTGCCAGCATCCCACCGGGAGGGTCGGCAGATACGCAGTATTTT. As protein: CASIPPGGSADTQYF. The chain has TRBV11-2 and TRBJ2-3; 8 bases are shared with TRBD2. Trimming removed 7 bases from V and 4 bases from J; junction bases left unmatched: 10. The CDR3 has 15 amino acids. Germline loops: CDR1 SGHAT, CDR2 FQNNGV.

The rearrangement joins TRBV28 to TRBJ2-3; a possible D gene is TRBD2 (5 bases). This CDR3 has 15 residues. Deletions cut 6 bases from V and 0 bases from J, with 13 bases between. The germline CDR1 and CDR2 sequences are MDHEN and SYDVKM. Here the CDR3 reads CASSPSQRSTDTQYF. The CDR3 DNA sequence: TGTGCCAGCAGCCCAAGTCAGCGGAGCACAGATACGCAGTATTTT.

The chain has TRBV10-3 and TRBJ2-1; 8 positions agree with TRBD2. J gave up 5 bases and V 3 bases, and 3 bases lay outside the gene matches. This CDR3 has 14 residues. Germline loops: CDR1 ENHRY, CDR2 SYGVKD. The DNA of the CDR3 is TGTGCCATCAGTGACCCCGGGGGGGACAATGAGCAGTTCTTC. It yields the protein CAISDPGGDNEQFF.

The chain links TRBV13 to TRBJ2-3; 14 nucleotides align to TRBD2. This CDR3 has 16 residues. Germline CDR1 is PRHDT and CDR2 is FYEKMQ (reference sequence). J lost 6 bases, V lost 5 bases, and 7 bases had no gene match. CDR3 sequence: CASSPWGLAGADTQYF. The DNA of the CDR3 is TGTGCCAGCAGCCCGTGGGGACTAGCGGGAGCGGATACGCAGTATTTT.

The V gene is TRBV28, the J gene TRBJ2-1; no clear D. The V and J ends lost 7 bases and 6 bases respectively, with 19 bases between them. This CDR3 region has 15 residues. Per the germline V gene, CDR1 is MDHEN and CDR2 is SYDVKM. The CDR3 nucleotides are TGTGCCAGCATTAATGGGGAACCCCCCTTCAATGAGCAGTTCTTC. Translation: CASINGEPPFNEQFF.

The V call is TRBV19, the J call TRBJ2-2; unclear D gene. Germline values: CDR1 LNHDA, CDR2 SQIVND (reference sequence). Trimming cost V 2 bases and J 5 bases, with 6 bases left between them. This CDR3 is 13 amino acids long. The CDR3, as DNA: TGTGCCAGTAGTATAATAGATACCGGGGAGCTGTTTTTT. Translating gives CASSIIDTGELFF.

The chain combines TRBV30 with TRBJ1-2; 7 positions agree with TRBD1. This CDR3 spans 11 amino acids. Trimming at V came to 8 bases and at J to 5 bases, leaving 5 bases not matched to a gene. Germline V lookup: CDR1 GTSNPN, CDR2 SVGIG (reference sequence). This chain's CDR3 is CAEQGGYGYTF. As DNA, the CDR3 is TGTGCCGAGCAGGGGGGGTATGGCTACACCTTC.

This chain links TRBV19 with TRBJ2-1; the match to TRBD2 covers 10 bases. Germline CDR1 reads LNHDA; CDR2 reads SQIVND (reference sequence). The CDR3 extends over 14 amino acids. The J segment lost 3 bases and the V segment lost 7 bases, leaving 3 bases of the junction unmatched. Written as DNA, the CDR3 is TGTGCCAGTACCTTAGCGGGAGGCTACAATGAGCAGTTCTTC. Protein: CASTLAGGYNEQFF.

The DNA of the CDR3 is TGTGCCAGCAGTAAACGCGGGAGGGCCATGTGGACAGATACGCAGTATTTT. Translating gives CASSKRGRAMWTDTQYF. This sequence joins TRBV28 and TRBJ2-3; 9 bases line up with TRBD2. This CDR3 contains 17 residues. CDR1 is MDHEN, CDR2 SYDVKM, per germline. The V and J ends lost 5 bases and 3 bases, in that order; junction bases with no gene match: 12. Together with reference TRBV28 and TRBJ2-3, the CDR3 gives the full variable domain: DVKVTQSSRYLVKRTGEKVFLECVQDMDHENMFWYRQDPGLGLRLIYFSYDVKMKEKGDIPEGYSVSREKKERFSLILESASTNQTSMYLCASSKRGRAMWTDTQYFGPGTRLTVL.

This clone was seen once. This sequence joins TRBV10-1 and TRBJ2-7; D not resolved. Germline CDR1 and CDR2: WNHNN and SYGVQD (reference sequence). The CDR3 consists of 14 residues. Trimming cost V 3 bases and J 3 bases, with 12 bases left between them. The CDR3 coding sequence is TGCGCCAGCAGTGATAGTGGCTTCCTCTACGAGCAGTACTTC. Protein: CASSDSGFLYEQYF.

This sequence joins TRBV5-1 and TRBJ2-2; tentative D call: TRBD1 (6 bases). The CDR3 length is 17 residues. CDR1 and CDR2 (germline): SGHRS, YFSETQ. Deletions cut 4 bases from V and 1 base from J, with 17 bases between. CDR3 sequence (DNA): TGCGCCAGCAGCCCAGGACAGCTTAACTGGAACACCGGGGAGCTGTTTTTT. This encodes CASSPGQLNWNTGELFF. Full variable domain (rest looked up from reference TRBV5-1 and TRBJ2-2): KAGVTQTPRYLIKTRGQQVTLSCSPISGHRSVSWYQQTPGQGLQFLFEYFSETQRNKGNFPGRFSGRQFSNSRSEMNVSTLELGDSALYLCASSPGQLNWNTGELFFGEGSRLTVL.

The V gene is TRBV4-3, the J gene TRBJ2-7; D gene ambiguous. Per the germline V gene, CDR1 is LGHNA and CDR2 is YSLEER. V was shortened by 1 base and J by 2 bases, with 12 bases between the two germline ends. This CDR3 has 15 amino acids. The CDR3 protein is CASSQGSVPPYEQYF. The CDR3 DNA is TGCGCCAGCAGCCAAGGGTCGGTCCCTCCCTACGAGCAGTACTTC.

CDR3 sequence reads: CASSYKVQAPKNIQYF. The CDR3 coding sequence is TGTGCCAGCAGCTATAAGGTTCAGGCACCTAAAAACATTCAGTACTTC. V usage is TRBV11-2 and J usage is TRBJ2-4; no definite D call. The CDR3 runs 16 residues. Germline V gene lookup returns CDR1 SGHAT and CDR2 FQNNGV. V lost 4 bases and J 4 bases, leaving 17 bases between the germline ends.